The 23 T cell receptor beta chains presented below share a single source sample, sequenced in a study of T cell responses to AZD1222 COVID-19 vaccine. Produced via immunoSEQ multiplex PCR; TCRdb's table is partial and in-frame only. The sample has about 130,000 clones, about 91% seen once. Here the sequenced sample was peripheral blood, taken on day 0 of AZD1222 vaccination. These receptors originate from an adult in good health.

This clone was seen a single time. The rearrangement links TRBV2 to TRBJ2-3, with D possibly called TRBD1 or TRBD2 (6 bases each). CDR1 and CDR2 (germline): SNHLY, FYNNEI. Trimming removed 8 bases from V and 5 bases from J, with 14 bases in between. The CDR3 has 13 residues. In DNA, the CDR3 is TGTGCCAGCGGGGGGCCGATTGGAGATACGCAGTATTTT. Amino acid sequence: CASGGPIGDTQYF.

The chain recombines TRBV19 with TRBJ1-2; D gene unclear. Germline V CDR1 and CDR2: LNHDA, SQIVND (reference sequence). With 0 bases removed from V and 2 bases from J, the gap between germline ends came to 4 bases. The CDR3 sequence is 13 residues long. In nucleotides, the CDR3 is TGTGCCAGTAGTATAGAAGGGAACTATGGCTACACCTTC. This sequence encodes CASSIEGNYGYTF.

The CDR3 is CSVANRGNQPQHF. CDR3 bases: TGCAGCGTTGCCAACAGAGGCAATCAGCCCCAGCATTTT. This chain joins TRBV29-1 and TRBJ1-5; D not resolved. CDR1 and CDR2 from the germline V gene are SQVTM and ANQGSEA. The CDR3 spans 13 residues. V lost 4 bases and J 2 bases, leaving 9 bases between the germline ends.

The rearrangement links TRBV6-2 or TRBV6-3 to TRBJ2-1; tentative D call: TRBD2 (5 bases). From germline, CDR1 is MNHEY and CDR2 SVGEGT. The CDR3 sequence is 14 residues long. V gave up 4 bases and J gave up 4 bases, with 11 bases separating them. The CDR3 loop is CASSFMTKYNEQFF. CDR3 nucleotides: TGTGCCAGCAGTTTCATGACTAAGTACAATGAGCAGTTCTTC.

V and J are TRBV9 and TRBJ1-2; possible D gene TRBD1, 5 bases. The CDR3 has 16 amino acids. V was shortened by 0 bases and J by 5 bases, with 17 bases between the two germline ends. Germline CDR1 SGDLS, CDR2 YYNGEE. The CDR3 DNA reads TGTGCCAGCAGCGTAGCTACTCCGGGGGGAGGGTATGGCTACACCTTC. Translation: CASSVATPGGGYGYTF.

The genes are TRBV20-1 and TRBJ1-2; D is perhaps TRBD1 (5 bases). V lost 6 bases and J 4 bases, leaving 9 bases between the germline ends. Germline assignment: CDR1 DFQATT and CDR2 SNEGSKA (reference sequence). CDR3 length: 11 amino acids. The CDR3 bases are TGCAGTGCCACGGGACTCTATGGCTACACCTTC. Translation gives CSATGLYGYTF.

There are a few counts of this clone. The rearrangement uses TRBV6-5 and TRBJ2-7; D not resolved. Trimming shortened V by 2 bases and J by 0 bases, and 5 bases separated the two germline ends. The CDR3 runs 13 residues. Germline loops: CDR1 MNHEY, CDR2 SVGAGI. CDR3 residues: CASSYGNSYEQYF. The CDR3 DNA reads as TGTGCCAGCAGTTACGGGAACTCCTACGAGCAGTACTTC.

The chain carries TRBV7-8 and TRBJ1-5, with D perhaps matching TRBD1 (6 bases). The CDR3 covers 15 residues. Per germline, CDR1 SGHVS and CDR2 FQNEAQ. The V end lost 5 bases, the J end lost 6 bases, and 17 bases lay between the germline ends. In nucleotides, the CDR3 is TGTGCCAGCAGCCAAGGTGGCTCAGGGGCTCAGCCCCAGCATTTT. Amino acids: CASSQGGSGAQPQHF.

This chain uses TRBV12-3 or TRBV12-4 with TRBJ1-4; perhaps TRBD1 as D (5 bases). Trimming left V 10 bases short and J 4 bases short, with 10 bases between. This CDR3 spans 12 amino acids. CDR3 DNA: TGTGCCACCAGCAGGGATAATGAAAAACTGTTTTTT. Translating it yields CATSRDNEKLFF.

A note on this clone: At one end, the junction sequence differs from germline, possibly due to a read error. The gene calls are TRBV7-7 and TRBJ2-3, with 8 bases matching TRBD2. The germline V gene encodes CDR1 SSHAT and CDR2 FNYEAQ (reference sequence). The CDR3 spans 15 residues. CDR3 loop: CASSLATSGTDTQYF. The CDR3 nucleotides are TGTGCTAGCAGCTTAGCGACTAGCGGCACAGATACGCAGTATTTT.

The CDR3 here is CASSPRLAGGRYNEQFF. Here the CDR3 DNA reads TGTGCCAGCAGCCCCAGACTAGCGGGGGGGCGTTACAATGAGCAGTTCTTC. The rearrangement uses TRBV7-9 and TRBJ2-1, with 14 bases aligning to TRBD2. J was trimmed by 4 bases and V by 5 bases; bases with no gene match: 7. There are 17 residues in the CDR3. The V gene's germline CDR1 is SEHNR and CDR2 FQNEAQ (reference sequence).

With respect to this clone: The same CDR3 arises from other DNA sequences in this sample as well. The chain employs TRBV5-1 and TRBJ2-5; D uncertain. The CDR3 loop spans 12 amino acids. Germline V gene sequence: CDR1 SGHRS, CDR2 YFSETQ. V gave up 0 bases and J gave up 1 base, with 1 base separating them. The CDR3 protein is CASSLGQETQYF. The CDR3 DNA reads TGCGCCAGCAGCTTGGGCCAAGAGACCCAGTACTTC.

The V and J genes are TRBV27 and TRBJ1-4; 11 positions match TRBD1. Germline CDR1 and CDR2: MNHEY and SMNVEV (reference sequence). J was trimmed by 5 bases and V by 6 bases; bases with no gene match: 11. This CDR3 is 17 amino acids long. The CDR3 sequence is CASRAADRGPVNEKLFF. The CDR3 coding sequence is TGTGCCAGCAGGGCCGCGGACAGGGGGCCTGTAAATGAAAAACTGTTTTTT.

The chain uses TRBV15 and TRBJ2-7; 7 nucleotides agree with TRBD1. CDR3 length: 14 residues. The junction had 6 bases not matched to a gene; V was cut back by 1 base and J by 6 bases. Per germline, CDR1 LNHNV and CDR2 YYDKDF (reference sequence). This CDR3 reads CATSRGTGLGEQYF. The CDR3 bases are TGTGCCACCAGCAGAGGGACAGGCCTGGGCGAGCAGTACTTC.

This chain uses TRBV19 with TRBJ1-6; unclear D gene. There are 13 residues in the CDR3. V was cut by 4 bases and J by 14 bases, with 15 bases left in between. Germline CDR1 is LNHDA and CDR2 is SQIVND (reference sequence). CDR3 region: CASSNRAVTTLHF. CDR3 DNA sequence: TGTGCCAGTAGTAACCGAGCCGTGACGACCCTCCACTTT.

J is TRBJ2-5 and V is TRBV5-4, with D possibly being TRBD2 (5 bases). Germline V CDR1 and CDR2: SGHNT, YYREEE (reference sequence). The CDR3 sequence is 16 residues long. V lost 9 bases, J lost 1 base, and 22 bases lay in between. CDR3 coding DNA: TGTGCCACAACCCCCGGGGAGACAAACACCCAAGAGACCCAGTACTTC. This sequence encodes CATTPGETNTQETQYF.

The J gene is TRBJ2-7, the V gene TRBV6-5; 9 bases line up with TRBD1. V lost 6 bases to trimming and J lost 3 bases; unmatched junction nucleotides: 3. Germline loops: CDR1 MNHEY, CDR2 SVGAGI. This CDR3 is built from 13 residues. DNA for the CDR3: TGTGCCAGCAGCACGGACAGGGGCTACGAGCAGTACTTC. Translated: CASSTDRGYEQYF.

The genes are TRBV6-2 or TRBV6-3 and TRBJ1-2; D perhaps matches TRBD1 (6 bases). Trimming stripped 0 bases from V and 8 bases from J, with 13 bases between. Germline CDR1 and CDR2: MNHEY and SVGEGT. This CDR3 is built from 14 residues. CDR3 bases: TGTGCCAGCAGTTACTCGACGGGGGCTGGGGGCTACACCTTC. Amino acid sequence: CASSYSTGAGGYTF.

As regards this clone: A junction end diverges from the germline sequence, so it may reflect a read error. The chain recombines TRBV28 with TRBJ2-7, with TRBD1 identical over 7 bases. In germline, CDR1 is MDHEN, CDR2 SYDVKM. This CDR3 has 16 residues. The CDR3 nucleotides are TGTGCCAGCAGTTTCCCCCCCGACAGGGCTTCCTACGAGAAGTACTTC. Translation: CASSFPPDRASYEKYF.

Of note for this clone: Other DNA sequences from this sample encode an identical CDR3 as well. The chain has TRBV7-3 and TRBJ1-1, with a tentative D call TRBD1 (5 bases). This CDR3 comprises 14 residues. V shed 3 bases and J shed 0 bases, with 8 bases lying between them. The germline gives CDR1 SGHTA, CDR2 FQGTGA. CDR3 bases: TGTGCCAGCAGCTTGGGGACCCTGAACACTGAAGCTTTCTTT. This translates into CASSLGTLNTEAFF.

The V gene is TRBV11-2, the J gene TRBJ1-1; no definite D call. V lost 3 bases to trimming and J lost 5 bases, with 7 bases between them. Germline CDR1 and CDR2: SGHAT and FQNNGV. This CDR3 contains 12 residues. CDR3 in DNA: TGTGCCAGCAGCTTGGGGTGGACTGAAGCTTTCTTT. Translation: CASSLGWTEAFF.

The V call is TRBV7-9, the J call TRBJ1-5; D unclear. Germline V gene lookup returns CDR1 SEHNR and CDR2 FQNEAQ (reference sequence). CDR3 length: 13 amino acids. The ends were cut back, 5 bases at V and 2 bases at J, with 7 bases in the middle. CDR3 in amino acids: CASSLTGNQPQHF. The CDR3 bases are TGTGCCAGCAGCCTAACGGGCAATCAGCCCCAGCATTTT.

The chain links TRBV5-5 to TRBJ2-7, with D possibly TRBD2 on 5 matching bases. Trimming removed 0 bases at V and 3 bases at J, with 16 bases between. Germline CDR1 is SGHKS and CDR2 is YYEKEE (reference sequence). The CDR3 has 16 amino acids. The CDR3 spells CASSLAPRGQNYEQYF. For the CDR3, the DNA is TGTGCCAGCAGCTTGGCGCCACGGGGTCAGAACTACGAGCAGTACTTC.